These 20 T cell receptor beta chains share one sample of origin, sequenced in a study of T cell repertoires in cytomegalovirus infection. One entry per CDR3 protein results from TCRdb running MiXCR on the reads. The sample lists 500,000 or so distinct CDR3 sequences, more than 15% seen once, with under 30% in the top ten. Sequencing input: CD8+ T cells from PBMCs. Source of these receptors: a human donor in good health (CMV status not recorded). Some clones in this sample may be carry-over from other donors' samples.

The genes are TRBV27 and TRBJ1-2, with D perhaps matching TRBD1 (6 bases). Trimming took off 3 bases at V and 8 bases at J, with 13 bases between the two ends. The CDR3 consists of 13 residues. CDR1 and CDR2 (germline): MNHEY, SMNVEV (reference sequence). The CDR3 loop is CASSFQLGGGYTF. The CDR3 nucleotides read TGTGCCAGCAGTTTTCAGCTAGGGGGGGGCTACACCTTC.

The chain recombines TRBV6-5 with TRBJ2-5, with D possibly matching TRBD1 (6 bases). The length of the CDR3 is 17 residues. Germline CDR1 is MNHEY and CDR2 is SVGAGI. Between the trimmed V and J ends, which lost 6 bases and 1 base, there was a span of 21 bases. The CDR3 protein is CASSPTGTPSIQETQYF. As DNA, the CDR3 is TGTGCCAGCAGCCCCACCGGGACACCCTCAATCCAAGAGACCCAGTACTTC.

This chain uses TRBV11-3 with TRBJ2-2; 8 bases align to TRBD1. Germline trimming cut 5 bases from V and 5 bases from J; bases unmatched to any gene: 4. Germline CDR1 and CDR2: SGHNT and YENEEA. The CDR3 runs 14 residues. The CDR3 region has the DNA TGTGCCAGCAGCACTCGACAGGGGACCGGGGAGCTGTTTTTT. It encodes CASSTRQGTGELFF.

In its sample, this clonotype was seen many times. V usage is TRBV10-3 and J usage is TRBJ1-1; D gene uncertain. Trimming took off 3 bases at V and 7 bases at J, with 9 bases between the two ends. CDR1 and CDR2 (germline): ENHRY, SYGVKD. This CDR3 has 12 amino acids. The DNA of the CDR3 is TGTGCCATCAGTGACCCCCACAGTGAAGCTTTCTTT. It translates to CAISDPHSEAFF.

The chain recombines TRBV28 with TRBJ1-1; D is unresolved. The CDR3 sequence is 17 residues long. Germline CDR1 MDHEN, CDR2 SYDVKM. Trimming removed 6 bases from V and 1 base from J, with 21 bases in between. The CDR3 reads CASSRTRTPGWNTEAFF. DNA of the CDR3: TGTGCCAGCAGCCGCACGAGGACGCCAGGTTGGAACACTGAAGCTTTCTTT. Together with reference TRBV28 and TRBJ1-1, the CDR3 gives the full variable domain: DVKVTQSSRYLVKRTGEKVFLECVQDMDHENMFWYRQDPGLGLRLIYFSYDVKMKEKGDIPEGYSVSREKKERFSLILESASTNQTSMYLCASSRTRTPGWNTEAFFGQGTRLTVV.

This clonotype was seen more than once but under ten times. The chain uses TRBV20-1 and TRBJ2-3; D unclear. Trimming cost V 1 base and J 4 bases, with 6 bases left between them. This CDR3 is built from 12 residues. Germline V CDR1 and CDR2: DFQATT, SNEGSKA (reference sequence). The CDR3 DNA reads TGCAGTGCTAGAGCAAGGGCAGATACGCAGTATTTT. It is translated as CSARARADTQYF.

This chain joins TRBV30 and TRBJ2-1, with 9 bases aligning to TRBD1. After removal of 0 bases from V and 1 base from J, the junction contained 1 base not matched to a gene. This CDR3 contains 15 residues. Germline loops: CDR1 GTSNPN, CDR2 SVGIG (reference sequence). The CDR3 DNA sequence: TGTGCCTGGAGTGTAGGGACAGGGTCCTACAATGAGCAGTTCTTC. The encoded protein is CAWSVGTGSYNEQFF.

Concerning this clonotype: With a much larger clone just one base away, this may be a read error. The chain combines TRBV28 with TRBJ2-7; 12 bases are shared with TRBD2. This CDR3 comprises 16 residues. Germline assignment: CDR1 MDHEN and CDR2 SYDVKM. The chain's CDR3 is CASSQRTSGTDYEKYF. The CDR3 nucleotides read TGTGCCAGCAGTCAGCGGACTAGCGGGACCGATTACGAGAAGTACTTC.

The V and J genes are TRBV7-4 and TRBJ1-1; 9 bases agree with TRBD1. From germline, CDR1 is SGHVT and CDR2 SQSDAQ. CDR3 size: 16 residues. With V trimmed by 3 bases and J by 6 bases, 11 bases remained unmatched. DNA of the CDR3: TGTGCCAGCAGCTTTCCATGGGACAGGGCAAGATCTGAAGCTTTCTTT. Its translation: CASSFPWDRARSEAFF.

V and J are TRBV7-9 and TRBJ1-2; D remains unclear. CDR3 length: 14 amino acids. V lost 5 bases and J 1 base, leaving 11 bases between the germline ends. Germline CDR1 and CDR2: SEHNR and FQNEAQ (reference sequence). The CDR3 spells CASSPMSRNYGYTF. The CDR3 DNA reads as TGTGCCAGCAGCCCGATGTCCCGTAACTATGGCTACACCTTC.

The rearrangement links TRBV9 to TRBJ1-6; 8 bases match TRBD1. Per the germline V gene, CDR1 is SGDLS and CDR2 is YYNGEE. V lost 2 bases to trimming and J lost 7 bases; unmatched junction nucleotides: 2. The CDR3 runs to 14 residues. The CDR3 coding sequence is TGTGCCAGCAGCGTGCAGGGGGCCAATTCACCCCTCCACTTT. It codes for CASSVQGANSPLHF.

The rearrangement joins TRBV13 to TRBJ1-3; a weak D match, TRBD1 (5 bases). The CDR3 extends over 15 amino acids. V was shortened by 5 bases and J by 5 bases, with 16 bases between the two germline ends. Germline V gene sequence: CDR1 PRHDT, CDR2 FYEKMQ (reference sequence). CDR3 DNA: TGTGCCAGCAGCCCGAGGGGAACGGACCGAAACACCATATATTTT. Translated, it gives CASSPRGTDRNTIYF.

V and J are TRBV4-1 and TRBJ2-2, with D uncertain. Trimming took off 5 bases at V and 1 base at J, with 8 bases between the two ends. The CDR3 contains 14 residues. Per germline, CDR1 MGHRA and CDR2 YSYEKL. The CDR3 DNA reads as TGCGCCAGCAGCACCCGACAGAACACCGGGGAGCTGTTTTTT. Protein: CASSTRQNTGELFF.

This clonotype was counted ten times or more. The chain joins TRBV11-2 to TRBJ2-1; 11 bases line up with TRBD2. The CDR3 has 18 amino acids. The V gene end was trimmed by 3 bases and the J gene end by 8 bases; junction bases not matched to a gene: 15. The germline gives CDR1 SGHAT, CDR2 FQNNGV. CDR3: CASSLMRTSGSLQDEQFF. CDR3 coding DNA: TGTGCCAGCAGCTTGATGAGGACTAGCGGGTCCCTCCAGGATGAGCAGTTCTTC.

The chain links TRBV2 to TRBJ1-6; 7 bases align to TRBD1. The J segment lost 8 bases and the V segment lost 3 bases, leaving 4 bases of the junction unmatched. CDR3 size: 14 residues. Germline assignment: CDR1 SNHLY and CDR2 FYNNEI. CDR3 bases: TGTGCCAGCAGTGACAGGGGGTCGGATTCACCCCTCCACTTT. Translated: CASSDRGSDSPLHF.

At least ten counts were recorded for this clonotype. V and J are TRBV7-6 and TRBJ1-1, with D unclear. Germline CDR1 is SGHVS and CDR2 is FNYEAQ. The CDR3 length is 17 residues. Trimming pared 0 bases from V and 1 base from J, leaving 15 bases between. Here the CDR3 DNA reads TGTGCCAGCAGCTTAGCGCTAATTTCAGTTCGGAACACTGAAGCTTTCTTT. It translates to CASSLALISVRNTEAFF.

This clonotype was seen more than once but under ten times. A junction boundary mismatches the germline segment, possibly from a read error. The rearrangement joins TRBV7-9 to TRBJ1-6, with 9 bases lining up with TRBD1. CDR3 size: 15 residues. The germline V gene has CDR1 SEHNR and CDR2 FQNEAQ (reference sequence). CDR3 nucleotide sequence: TGTGCCAGCAGCTTACCTGGACAGGGGAATTCATCCCTCCACTTT. This sequence encodes CASSLPGQGNSSLHF.

This clonotype was observed many times. The chain recombines TRBV6-1 with TRBJ2-2; D might be TRBD1 (6 bases). Trimming left V 7 bases short and J 9 bases short, with 24 bases between. There are 16 residues in the CDR3. Germline CDR1 is MNHNS and CDR2 is SASEGT. CDR3 sequence reads: CASKRRAQGGSRELFF. The CDR3 bases are TGTGCCAGCAAAAGAAGGGCACAGGGCGGGTCCCGGGAGCTGTTTTTT.

This clonotype appeared many times. The chain has TRBV7-8 and TRBJ2-1, with TRBD2 as a possible D gene (5 bases). Germline-derived CDR1 and CDR2 are SGHVS and FQNEAQ. The CDR3 consists of 15 residues. V shed 5 bases and J shed 5 bases, with 16 bases lying between them. The CDR3 loop reads CASSNRVRGNNEQFF. The CDR3 nucleotides are TGTGCCAGCAGCAACCGGGTCCGAGGGAACAATGAGCAGTTCTTC. Looking up the rest from reference TRBV7-8 and TRBJ2-1 gives the full variable domain: GAGVSQSPRYKVAKRGQDVALRCDPISGHVSLFWYQQALGQGPEFLTYFQNEAQLDKSGLPSDRFFAERPEGSVSTLKIQRTQQEDSAVYLCASSNRVRGNNEQFFGPGTRLTVL.

This clonotype has more than one count but fewer than ten. This chain uses TRBV5-4 with TRBJ1-2, with 7 positions matching TRBD1. V shed 4 bases, J shed 8 bases, and the junction held 14 bases outside the gene matches. Per germline, CDR1 SGHNT and CDR2 YYREEE (reference sequence). The length of the CDR3 is 15 residues. The CDR3 nucleotides read TGTGCCAGCAGCGCCCTGGATCACAGGGGAGGCGGCTACACCTTC. Translated: CASSALDHRGGGYTF.